This T cell receptor beta chain was documented in a study of control samples from healthy donors and cancer patients. The table came from immunoSEQ multiplex PCR; TCRdb's copy has only in-frame clones and leaves some out. The sample lists about 130,000 clones, 75% to 95% occurring once. Trimming removed 10 bases at V and 0 bases at J, with 16 bases between. Per the germline V gene, CDR1 is MDHEN and CDR2 is SYDVKM. This CDR3 spans 16 amino acids. This chain uses TRBV28 with TRBJ1-6, with a tentative D call TRBD1 (5 bases). The receptor was isolated from a young man in good health. The sequenced sample consisted of blood. DNA of the CDR3: TGTGCCACCCTCGGGACGGTGAGCTCCTATAATTCACCCCTCCACTTT. It is translated as CATLGTVSSYNSPLHF.